This TCR beta chain is drawn from a study of blood T cell repertoires in COVID-19. Only one count was recorded for this clone. Authors' analysis steps: Amplified reference gene primers provided the basis for estimating nucleated cell counts. Here immunoSEQ multiplex PCR was the method, and the copy in TCRdb shows in-frame clones only, minus some. D and trimming come from the DNA, and the V and J calls and clone size come from that table. The sample includes around 300,000 clones, roughly 90% of them seen just once. Germline CDR1 LNHDA, CDR2 SQIVND (reference sequence). Germline trimming cut 4 bases from V and 7 bases from J; bases unmatched to any gene: 11. The length of the CDR3 is 16 residues.

The TCR was taken from a woman aged 30 to 39 with active or convalescent COVID-19. Specimen: peripheral blood. The chain recombines TRBV19 with TRBJ2-3; 10 bases line up with TRBD2. CDR3 sequence (DNA): TGTGCCAGTAGTACAAAAGCGGGGGGGCTGGGTAATACGCAGTATTTT. It specifies CASSTKAGGLGNTQYF.